This TCR beta chain emerged from a study of cytomegalovirus exposure and HLA in healthy donors. Whole-study findings and limits: Later, an analysis found that common viral pathogens appeared to be linked with several of the most significant clusters.

As regards this clone: The antigen remains undetermined.

PCR employed 60 Vbeta and 13 Jbeta primers. Repertoires were generated with immunoSEQ multiplex PCR, while TCRdb's copy carries only in-frame clones and drops some. In the table there are 180,000 or so clones, 75% to 85% of which are singletons. Trimming shortened V by 5 bases and J by 7 bases, and 11 bases separated the two germline ends. Germline CDR1 is MNHNS and CDR2 is SASEGT. The CDR3 has 13 residues. This receptor was identified in a female donor in good health and CMV-seronegative. The material sequenced was PBMCs. The V gene is TRBV6-1, the J gene TRBJ2-2, with unresolved D. CDR3 bases: TGTGCCAGCAGTTCGTGGAGCGACGGGGAGCTGTTTTTT. This encodes CASSSWSDGELFF.